A single sample is the source of the 13 T cell receptor beta chains below, sequenced in a study of CD8 T cells in Susac syndrome. When the RNA was reverse transcribed, random hexamers were used with an input of roughly 0.45 to 1 ug. Each CDR3 protein gets one entry after TCRdb re-called the immunoSEQ multiplex PCR reads with MiXCR. The repertoire holds roughly 300,000 distinct CDR3 sequences, with 70% to 90% as singletons. Sequenced: CD8+ T cells from PBMCs. Receptor source: a human donor with multiple sclerosis.

The chain carries TRBV15 and TRBJ1-5; D is perhaps TRBD1 (6 bases). CDR1 and CDR2 from the germline V gene are LNHNV and YYDKDF (reference sequence). Trimming took off 5 bases at V and 7 bases at J, with 12 bases between the two ends. The CDR3 is made up of 13 amino acids. In DNA form, the CDR3 reads TGTGCCACCAGCGTGACAGGTTCGCAGCCCCAGCATTTT. As protein: CATSVTGSQPQHF.

The rearrangement uses TRBV20-1 and TRBJ2-7; D gene uncertain. With 0 bases removed from V and 0 bases from J, the gap between germline ends came to 9 bases. This CDR3 has 14 residues. Germline V gives CDR1 DFQATT, CDR2 SNEGSKA (reference sequence). CDR3: CSARDYLSSYEQYF. The CDR3 DNA is TGCAGTGCTAGAGACTACTTGAGCTCCTACGAGCAGTACTTC.

The chain employs TRBV12-3 or TRBV12-4 and TRBJ2-3; D uncertain. V was trimmed by 6 bases and J by 0 bases, leaving 4 bases between them. The length of the CDR3 is 12 residues. The CDR3 coding sequence is TGTGCCAGCAGGAATAGCACAGATACGCAGTATTTT. It encodes CASRNSTDTQYF.

CDR3 in amino acids: CASSLDRRPNEQFF. CDR3 in DNA: TGTGCCAGCAGCTTAGATAGGCGACCTAATGAGCAGTTCTTC. The V and J genes are TRBV11-2 and TRBJ2-1; D gene unclear. The germline V and J ends were trimmed by 0 bases and 7 bases, with 10 bases remaining between them. The germline V gene has CDR1 SGHAT and CDR2 FQNNGV. The CDR3 is made up of 14 amino acids.

The chain has TRBV25-1 and TRBJ2-7; D uncertain. The CDR3 covers 15 residues. V was pared by 4 bases and J by 0 bases, with 13 bases between. CDR1 and CDR2 (germline): MGHDK, SYGVNS. CDR3 bases: TGTGCCAGCAGTGGCCTTGGACGGAGCTCCTACGAGCAGTACTTC. Residues: CASSGLGRSSYEQYF.

The chain employs TRBV12-3 or TRBV12-4 and TRBJ2-7, with 10 bases aligning to TRBD2. This CDR3 has 14 amino acids. Unmatched junction bases numbered 3, after V lost 2 bases and J lost 5 bases. The CDR3 spells CASSLTSGMNEQYF. The CDR3 coding sequence is TGTGCCAGCAGTTTAACTAGCGGGATGAACGAGCAGTACTTC.

The V call is TRBV11-2, the J call TRBJ2-7; the match to TRBD2 covers 14 bases. V lost 1 base and J lost 6; bases outside the gene matches: 5. The germline gives CDR1 SGHAT, CDR2 FQNNGV. The CDR3 has 16 amino acids. The CDR3 spells CASSLGGLAGVGEQYF. The CDR3 bases are TGTGCCAGCAGCTTAGGGGGACTAGCGGGAGTTGGCGAGCAGTACTTC.

The chain has TRBV7-9 and TRBJ1-1, with D unclear. Germline V CDR1 and CDR2: SEHNR, FQNEAQ (reference sequence). There are 14 residues in the CDR3. With 1 base removed from V and 0 bases from J, the gap between germline ends came to 6 bases. CDR3 region: CASSLDLMNTEAFF. The CDR3 DNA reads TGTGCCAGCAGCTTAGATCTGATGAACACTGAAGCTTTCTTT.

The chain links TRBV7-9 to TRBJ2-7; the D gene is possibly TRBD2 (5 bases). This CDR3 comprises 16 residues. Per the germline V gene, CDR1 is SEHNR and CDR2 is FQNEAQ (reference sequence). Trimming shortened V by 3 bases and J by 3 bases, and 18 bases separated the two germline ends. The CDR3 region is CASSFTPRTGNYEQYF. DNA for the CDR3: TGTGCCAGCAGCTTCACTCCCCGGACTGGTAACTACGAGCAGTACTTC. The full variable domain, in which reference TRBV7-9 and TRBJ2-7 provide the parts outside the CDR3, is DTGVSQNPRHKITKRGQNVTFRCDPISEHNRLYWYRQTLGQGPEFLTYFQNEAQLEKSRLLSDRFSAERPKGSFSTLEIQRTEQGDSAMYLCASSFTPRTGNYEQYFGPGTRLTVT.

In this sample, this clonotype turned up a few times. The chain combines TRBV19 with TRBJ1-2, with D hard to call. The CDR3 is made up of 12 amino acids. Trimming took 6 bases from V and 7 from J, leaving 12 bases between them. Germline lookup yields CDR1 LNHDA and CDR2 SQIVND (reference sequence). The CDR3: CASRAGSGGYTF. The CDR3 DNA reads TGTGCCAGTAGGGCCGGGTCGGGTGGCTACACCTTC.

This rearrangement joins TRBV7-9 to TRBJ2-7; D is perhaps TRBD1 (6 bases). V lost 1 base to trimming and J lost 0 bases, with 13 bases between them. Germline CDR1 SEHNR, CDR2 FQNEAQ (reference sequence). This CDR3 spans 16 amino acids. CDR3 coding DNA: TGTGCCAGCAGCTTAGTCCAGGGGTTCCTCTCCTACGAGCAGTACTTC. It is translated as CASSLVQGFLSYEQYF.

The V and J genes are TRBV4-1 and TRBJ2-3, with 9 bases that match TRBD1. CDR1 MGHRA and CDR2 YSYEKL come from the germline V gene. V trimming: 0 bases; J trimming: 1 base; junction bases outside the gene matches: 2. The CDR3 spans 16 residues. CDR3 residues: CASSQEWTGGTDTQYF. The DNA of the CDR3 is TGCGCCAGCAGCCAAGAGTGGACAGGGGGCACAGATACGCAGTATTTT.

The rearrangement joins TRBV7-9 to TRBJ2-4; the D gene is possibly TRBD2 (7 bases). Germline V gives CDR1 SEHNR, CDR2 FQNEAQ (reference sequence). This CDR3 comprises 15 residues. V was shortened by 4 bases and J by 9 bases, with 19 bases between the two germline ends. CDR3 nucleotides: TGTGCCAGCAGCTGGGACAACAGCGGGGCTTCCATTCAGTACTTC. It codes for CASSWDNSGASIQYF.